Listed here are 8 T cell receptor beta chains from one sample, sequenced in a study of response to subunit inactivated influenza vaccine. TCRdb redid the calling of the RT-PCR reads with MiXCR, one entry per CDR3 protein. The repertoire has about 610,000 distinct CDR3 sequences, about 14% of them found once; the top ten carry approximately 12%. The sample consisted of PBMCs from blood, taken 11 to 12 days after vaccination. Source of these receptors: a man aged 45-65 years who received an inactivated influenza vaccine.

This clonotype was observed a handful of times. V gene TRBV6-1 combines with J gene TRBJ2-7; D ambiguous. V was clipped by 7 bases and J by 2 bases, with 15 bases between them. Germline loops: CDR1 MNHNS, CDR2 SASEGT. The CDR3 has 14 residues. Written as DNA, the CDR3 is TGTGCCAGCAAAACACCCGGCAGAGCCTACGAGCAGTACTTC. Its protein is CASKTPGRAYEQYF.

About this clonotype: Relative to the germline gene, one junction end is altered; a read error may explain this. The V gene is TRBV28, the J gene TRBJ2-7; D perhaps matches TRBD1 (6 bases). This CDR3 comprises 14 residues. CDR1 and CDR2 (germline): MDHEN, SYDVKM. CDR3 residues: CASGFRQVLYEQYF. CDR3 bases: TGTGCCAGCGGTTTTAGACAGGTTCTCTACGAGCAGTACTTC.

The table lists this clonotype with a few counts. The rearrangement links TRBV5-1 to TRBJ2-1; the match to TRBD1 covers 7 bases. The V gene's germline CDR1 is SGHRS and CDR2 YFSETQ. The CDR3 loop spans 15 amino acids. V lost 4 bases to trimming and J lost 3 bases; unmatched junction nucleotides: 7. DNA of the CDR3: TGCGCCAGCAGCAAAAGACAGGGACACTACAATGAGCAGTTCTTC. Its protein is CASSKRQGHYNEQFF.

For the CDR3, the DNA is TGTGCCAGCAGTGGGGACAGGGGGCTCCACAATGAGCAGTTCTTC. It translates to CASSGDRGLHNEQFF. The chain has TRBV6-2 or TRBV6-3 and TRBJ2-1; 12 bases match TRBD1. Unmatched junction bases numbered 4, after V lost 5 bases and J lost 5 bases. The CDR3 covers 15 residues. Looked up from germline, CDR1 is MNHEY and CDR2 is SVGEGT.

This clonotype was seen more than once but under ten times. The chain recombines TRBV4-3 with TRBJ2-6, with 7 bases matching TRBD2. Germline V gives CDR1 LGHNA, CDR2 YSLEER. The junction had 21 bases not matched to a gene; V was cut back by 1 base and J by 0 bases. This CDR3 region has 23 residues. Here the CDR3 reads CASSQATPPSWREFFSGANVLTF. The CDR3, as DNA: TGCGCCAGCAGCCAAGCGACCCCACCTAGCTGGCGGGAGTTTTTCTCTGGGGCCAACGTCCTGACTTTC.

This sequence joins TRBV4-3 and TRBJ2-7; a possible D gene is TRBD2 (7 bases). The CDR3 consists of 17 residues. CDR1 LGHNA and CDR2 YSLEER come from the germline V gene. V was cut by 1 base and J by 3 bases, with 19 bases left in between. The CDR3 spells CASSQGAGGGLDYEQYF. As DNA, the CDR3 is TGCGCCAGCAGCCAAGGGGCTGGCGGGGGCCTGGACTACGAGCAGTACTTC.

The chain uses TRBV4-3 and TRBJ2-1; weak D call: TRBD2 (6 bases). Germline loops: CDR1 LGHNA, CDR2 YSLEER. Trimming took off 3 bases at V and 0 bases at J, with 12 bases between the two ends. This CDR3 has 16 residues. CDR3 in amino acids: CASSHGRDVSYNEQFF. The CDR3 nucleotides are TGCGCCAGCAGCCATGGGCGGGACGTCTCCTACAATGAGCAGTTCTTC.

The chain uses TRBV5-1 and TRBJ1-6, with 8 positions matching TRBD1. The CDR3 consists of 16 residues. V shed 4 bases, J shed 13 bases, and the junction held 16 bases outside the gene matches. The germline V gene has CDR1 SGHRS and CDR2 YFSETQ. The CDR3 is CASSQMPGTGSSPLHF. CDR3 DNA sequence: TGCGCCAGCAGCCAAATGCCTGGGACAGGCTCGTCTCCCCTCCACTTT.